Sequencing of this TCR beta chain was carried out in a study of PD-1 and CTLA-4 blockade in melanoma. The method was immunoSEQ multiplex PCR; TCRdb's version includes in-frame clones alone and lacks a portion of them. The sample consists of around 32,000 clones, roughly nine tenths of them appearing once. Germline V lookup: CDR1 SEHNR, CDR2 FQNEAQ (reference sequence). The CDR3 is 13 residues long. V was cut by 5 bases and J by 1 base, with 8 bases left in between. This TCR was recovered from a human donor with melanoma. This chain uses TRBV7-9 with TRBJ1-1; D gene ambiguous. The material was CD8+ T cells from peripheral blood, obtained before anti-PD-1 treatment. The CDR3 reads CASSPKGNTEAFF. CDR3 nucleotide sequence: TGTGCCAGCAGCCCTAAGGGGAACACTGAAGCTTTCTTT.